Listed below are T cell receptor beta chains from one sample, sequenced in a study of identical twins. TCRdb reanalysed the 5' RACE reads using MiXCR and keeps one entry per CDR3 protein. The profile shows hundreds of thousands of distinct CDR3 sequences, about 12% of them singletons. This sample was shared with a second study, whose subject was yellow fever vaccine responses in identical twins.

Specimen: CD8+ T cells sorted from blood. The receptors come from a woman between 18 and 29 years old in good health. Both conserved end residues are part of each CDR3. The D gene is left open where the match is weak. Size values are once, few and many counts, or a class for expanded clones, and some rows have none.

CDR3 protein	CDR3 DNA	D gene	V gene	clone size	J gene
CASSHAPAVNYEQYF	TGTGCCAGCAGTCATGCCCCGGCTGTAAACTACGAGCAGTACTTC	.	TRBV16	few	TRBJ2-7
CASSLGLAERTDTQYF	TGCGCCAGCAGCTTGGGGCTAGCGGAACGCACAGATACGCAGTATTTT	TRBD2	TRBV5-1	few	TRBJ2-3
CASSEALSSREPETQYF	TGTGCCAGCAGTGAAGCGCTCTCTTCTCGGGAGCCGGAGACCCAGTACTTC	.	TRBV2	few	TRBJ2-5
CASSYFLAAYNEQFF	TGTGCCAGCAGTTACTTTCTAGCGGCTTACAATGAGCAGTTCTTC	TRBD2	TRBV6-5	.	TRBJ2-1
CATNAGGQNEQFF	TGTGCCACCAATGCAGGCGGGCAAAATGAGCAGTTCTTC	.	TRBV24-1	.	TRBJ2-1
CASSLVVAGYGQETQYF	TGTGCCAGCAGCTTGGTGGTAGCGGGATATGGCCAAGAGACCCAGTACTTC	TRBD2	TRBV5-5	few	TRBJ2-5
CSVEETGPNEQFF	TGCAGCGTTGAAGAGACAGGGCCCAATGAGCAGTTCTTC	TRBD1	TRBV29-1	many	TRBJ2-1
CSGQGVMNTEAFF	TGCAGTGGCCAGGGCGTTATGAACACTGAAGCTTTCTTT	.	TRBV20-1	.	TRBJ1-1
CASSLGYGREGPETQYF	TGTGCCAGCAGCTTAGGCTATGGGCGGGAGGGCCCTGAGACCCAGTACTTC	TRBD2	TRBV13	.	TRBJ2-5
CASTLPGDSYGYTF	TGTGCCAGCACCCTACCCGGGGATAGCTATGGCTACACCTTC	.	TRBV12-3/TRBV12-4	.	TRBJ1-2
CASSEKGTGTMYNEQFF	TGTGCCAGCTCAGAAAAGGGAACCGGGACTATGTACAATGAGCAGTTCTTC	TRBD2	TRBV18	.	TRBJ2-1
CASSYGTGGYQPQHF	TGTGCCAGCAGCTACGGGACAGGGGGCTATCAGCCCCAGCATTTT	TRBD1	TRBV5-6	few	TRBJ1-5
CASSQDRAAGAEQYF	TGCGCCAGCAGCCAAGATCGTGCGGCGGGAGCGGAGCAGTACTTC	TRBD2	TRBV4-1	.	TRBJ2-7
CASSVTGLDEQYF	TGTGCCAGCAGTGTGACAGGGTTGGACGAGCAGTACTTC	TRBD1	TRBV12-3/TRBV12-4	.	TRBJ2-7
CASSSSMGPEAFF	TGTGCCAGCAGCTCCTCGATGGGACCTGAAGCTTTCTTT	.	TRBV7-9	few	TRBJ1-1
CSAGTSGGSSTDTQYF	TGCAGTGCTGGGACTAGCGGGGGGTCTAGCACAGATACGCAGTATTTT	TRBD2	TRBV20-1	few	TRBJ2-3
CASSYEARVLQSPDTQYF	TGTGCCAGCAGTTACGAGGCTAGAGTCCTGCAGAGCCCAGATACGCAGTATTTT	.	TRBV6-5	few	TRBJ2-3
CASSFGGTALEQYF	TGTGCCAGCAGCTTCGGCGGGACAGCTTTGGAGCAGTACTTC	.	TRBV11-1	few	TRBJ2-7
CASSLARSSYEQYF	TGTGCCAGCAGTTTAGCCAGGAGCTCCTACGAGCAGTACTTC	.	TRBV27	.	TRBJ2-7
CASSEGGGYSTDTQYF	TGTGCCAGCAGTGAAGGTGGGGGGTATAGCACAGATACGCAGTATTTT	.	TRBV2	few	TRBJ2-3
CATSRVSLAGVYF	TGTGCCACCAGCAGAGTATCTCTTGCAGGAGTGTACTTT	.	TRBV15	few	TRBJ1-1
CASSEQLAGTYEQYF	TGTGCCAGCAGCGAACAATTAGCGGGGACCTACGAGCAGTACTTC	TRBD2	TRBV7-6	.	TRBJ2-7
CASSHGVNEQFF	TGCGCCAGCAGCCATGGTGTGAATGAGCAGTTCTTC	.	TRBV5-1	.	TRBJ2-1
CASSLAPGTPNYGYTF	TGTGCCAGCAGTTTAGCGCCCGGGACACCTAACTATGGCTACACCTTC	.	TRBV12-3/TRBV12-4	.	TRBJ1-2
CSARDRADYNEQFF	TGCAGTGCTAGGGACAGGGCTGACTACAATGAGCAGTTCTTC	TRBD1	TRBV20-1	.	TRBJ2-1
CSVGTSGSFDEQFF	TGCAGCGTGGGGACTAGCGGGAGTTTCGATGAGCAGTTCTTC	TRBD2	TRBV29-1	.	TRBJ2-1
CASSFVRTSYNEQFF	TGTGCCAGCAGTTTCGTTCGGACTTCCTACAATGAGCAGTTCTTC	.	TRBV12-3/TRBV12-4	.	TRBJ2-1
CASSFGQGLSPLHF	TGTGCCAGCAGTTTCGGGCAGGGCTTGTCACCCCTCCACTTT	.	TRBV27	many	TRBJ1-6
CASSLGGTGYNEQFF	TGTGCCAGCAGCTTAGGAGGGACAGGCTACAATGAGCAGTTCTTC	TRBD1	TRBV7-9	many	TRBJ2-1
CSARGPRSGFNEQFF	TGCAGTGCTAGAGGACCTCGCTCAGGGTTCAATGAGCAGTTCTTC	.	TRBV20-1	.	TRBJ2-1
CASSLWVERSPLHF	TGCGCCAGCAGCCTGTGGGTGGAGAGATCACCCCTCCACTTT	.	TRBV5-1	many	TRBJ1-6
CASRQDGDTGELFF	TGCGCCAGCAGACAAGACGGGGACACCGGGGAGCTGTTTTTT	.	TRBV4-1	few	TRBJ2-2
CASSFNGGDNSPLHF	TGTGCCAGCAGCTTCAATGGCGGGGATAATTCACCCCTCCACTTT	.	TRBV7-9	.	TRBJ1-6
CASSLSRQNEKLFF	TGTGCCAGCAGTTTATCGAGACAGAATGAAAAACTGTTTTTT	.	TRBV27	few	TRBJ1-4